Below, 10 T cell receptor beta chains from the same sample are listed, as sequenced in a study of PD-L1 blockade in urothelial cancer (TCRdb year 2017). What the time point label conveys for this sample: peripheral blood 6 weeks after treatment start. The protocol used for the library was the immunoSEQ multiplex PCR assay. As stored in TCRdb, this immuneACCESS dataset retains in-frame rearrangements with V and J assigned. A fraction of the clones does not appear; measured against another copy, unresolved V genes explain less than half of the discrepancy, and the remainder lacks a known reason. The sample table contains 35,000 to 45,000 clones; only one count was recorded for under 95% of them. Less than 8% of the sample is taken by the ten largest. The starting material was PBMCs, obtained around atezolizumab (anti-PD-L1) treatment. These TCRs come from a man aged 70 or older with urothelial cancer.

The rearrangement uses TRBV28 and TRBJ2-6; possibly TRBD2 for D (6 bases). V was pared by 2 bases and J by 0 bases, with 8 bases between. The CDR3 contains 16 residues. Looked up from germline, CDR1 is MDHEN and CDR2 is SYDVKM. The CDR3: CASSLQGGSGANVLTF. The CDR3 nucleotides are TGTGCCAGCAGTTTACAGGGAGGCTCTGGGGCCAACGTCCTGACTTTC.

This chain uses TRBV5-4 with TRBJ2-2, with 9 bases matching TRBD2. CDR3 length: 16 amino acids. J was trimmed by 4 bases and V by 0 bases; bases with no gene match: 4. Looked up from germline, CDR1 is SGHNT and CDR2 is YYREEE (reference sequence). The CDR3 region has the DNA TGTGCCAGCAGCTTGGGCGGGAGGGCCGGCACCGGGGAGCTGTTTTTT. It yields the protein CASSLGGRAGTGELFF.

The chain couples TRBV6-1 to TRBJ2-5; 8 bases line up with TRBD2. J lost 5 bases, V lost 6 bases, and 2 bases had no gene match. CDR3 length: 12 residues. The germline gives CDR1 MNHNS, CDR2 SASEGT. CDR3 in DNA: TGTGCCAGCAGGCGGGGGGAGGAGACCCAGTACTTC. This encodes CASRRGEETQYF.

V is TRBV5-4 and J is TRBJ2-3, with a tentative D call TRBD2 (5 bases). CDR1 SGHNT and CDR2 YYREEE come from the germline V gene (reference sequence). The CDR3 loop spans 14 amino acids. V lost 4 bases and J 4 bases, leaving 13 bases between the germline ends. The CDR3 is CASSLTRNADTQYF. The CDR3 DNA sequence: TGTGCCAGCAGCCTCACTAGAAACGCAGATACGCAGTATTTT.

The chain employs TRBV5-6 and TRBJ1-3; D gene ambiguous. This CDR3 is built from 17 residues. V was shortened by 3 bases and J by 0 bases, with 16 bases between the two germline ends. Germline CDR1 and CDR2: SGHDT and YYEEEE. CDR3 amino acids: CASSSLPRRLSGNTIYF. CDR3 sequence (DNA): TGTGCCAGCAGCTCCCTCCCCCGACGACTCTCTGGAAACACCATATATTTT.

The CDR3 region is CASSLGTSGRASEAGELFF. In DNA form, the CDR3 reads TGTGCCAGCAGCCTAGGGACTAGCGGGAGGGCCTCTGAGGCCGGGGAGCTGTTTTTT. This sequence joins TRBV11-3 and TRBJ2-2; 16 bases line up with TRBD2. J gave up 6 bases and V 5 bases, and 12 bases lay outside the gene matches. Looked up from germline, CDR1 is SGHNT and CDR2 is YENEEA. The CDR3 runs 19 residues.

As concerns this clone: A junction end diverges from the germline sequence, so it may reflect a read error. The DNA for the CDR3 is TGTGCCAGTAGTATAGGGCCTGGACAGGGGGAGGATTTT. The encoded protein is CASSIGPGQGEDF. The chain employs TRBV19 and TRBJ2-3; the match to TRBD1 covers 10 bases. The length of the CDR3 is 13 residues. Germline CDR1 LNHDA, CDR2 SQIVND (reference sequence). Combining the CDR3 with reference TRBV19 and TRBJ2-3 gives the whole variable domain DGGITQSPKYLFRKEGQNVTLSCEQNLNHDAMYWYRQDPGQGLRLIYYSQIVNDFQKGDIAEGYSVSREKKESFPLTVTSAQKNPTAFYLCASSIGPGQGEDFGPGTRLTVL.

The rearrangement uses TRBV7-9 and TRBJ1-3, with D perhaps TRBD1 (6 bases). CDR3 size: 13 residues. The germline V gene has CDR1 SEHNR and CDR2 FQNEAQ (reference sequence). The V gene lost 10 bases and the J gene lost 0 bases, with 10 bases spanning the gap. CDR3 protein: CAIDRNSGNTIYF. CDR3 in DNA: TGTGCCATTGACAGGAACTCTGGAAACACCATATATTTT.

J is TRBJ2-3 and V is TRBV9; D is ambiguous. The germline V gene encodes CDR1 SGDLS and CDR2 YYNGEE. The CDR3 sequence is 13 residues long. Trimming cost V 1 base and J 6 bases, with 9 bases left between them. The CDR3 is CASSVITQDTQYF. For the CDR3, the DNA is TGTGCCAGCAGCGTAATCACACAGGATACGCAGTATTTT.

This clone came up a few times. The J gene is TRBJ2-5, the V gene TRBV5-1; D may be TRBD2 (5 bases). The V gene lost 7 bases and the J gene lost 1 base, with 14 bases spanning the gap. Germline CDR1 and CDR2: SGHRS and YFSETQ. The CDR3 totals 14 residues. The CDR3 bases are TGCGCCAGCTCAGCTCAGGCGGGCCAAGAGACCCAGTACTTC. This sequence encodes CASSAQAGQETQYF.